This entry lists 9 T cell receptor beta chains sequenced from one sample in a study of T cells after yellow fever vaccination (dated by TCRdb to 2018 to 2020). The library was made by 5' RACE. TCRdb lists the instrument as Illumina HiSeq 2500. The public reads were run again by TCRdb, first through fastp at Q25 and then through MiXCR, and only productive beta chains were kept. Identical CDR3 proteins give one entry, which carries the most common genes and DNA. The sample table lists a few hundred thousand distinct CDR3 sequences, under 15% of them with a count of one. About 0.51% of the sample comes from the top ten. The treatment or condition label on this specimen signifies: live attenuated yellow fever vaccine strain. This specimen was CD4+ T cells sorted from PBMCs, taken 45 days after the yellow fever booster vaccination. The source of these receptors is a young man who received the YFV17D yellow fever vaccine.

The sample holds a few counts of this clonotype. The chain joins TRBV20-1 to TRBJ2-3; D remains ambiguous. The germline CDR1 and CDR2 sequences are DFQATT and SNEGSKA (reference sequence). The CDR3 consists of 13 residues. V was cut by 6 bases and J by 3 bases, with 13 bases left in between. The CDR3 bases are TGCAGTGCCGATCCCAGGAAAACAGATACGCAGTATTTT. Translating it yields CSADPRKTDTQYF.

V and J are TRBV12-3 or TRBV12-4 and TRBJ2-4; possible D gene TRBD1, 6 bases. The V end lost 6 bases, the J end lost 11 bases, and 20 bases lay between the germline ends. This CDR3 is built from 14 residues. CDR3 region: CASRQQTGGHVQYF. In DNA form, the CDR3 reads TGTGCCAGCAGGCAACAGACAGGCGGCCACGTTCAGTACTTC.

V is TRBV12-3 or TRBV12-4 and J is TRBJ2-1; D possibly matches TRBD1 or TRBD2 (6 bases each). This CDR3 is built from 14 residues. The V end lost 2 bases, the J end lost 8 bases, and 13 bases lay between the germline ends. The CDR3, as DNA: TGTGCCAGCAGTTTACGGGGGCAATATTATGAGCAGTTCTTC. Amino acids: CASSLRGQYYEQFF.

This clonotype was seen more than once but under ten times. CDR3 protein: CASSPFTPGLAGPSSYNEQFF. As DNA, the CDR3 is TGTGCCAGCAGCCCTTTCACTCCGGGACTAGCGGGCCCGAGCTCCTACAATGAGCAGTTCTTC. The chain carries TRBV11-2 and TRBJ2-1, with 12 nucleotides matching TRBD2. The V gene's germline CDR1 is SGHAT and CDR2 FQNNGV. The CDR3 totals 21 residues. V dropped 5 bases and J dropped 0; count of bases not matched to a gene: 17.

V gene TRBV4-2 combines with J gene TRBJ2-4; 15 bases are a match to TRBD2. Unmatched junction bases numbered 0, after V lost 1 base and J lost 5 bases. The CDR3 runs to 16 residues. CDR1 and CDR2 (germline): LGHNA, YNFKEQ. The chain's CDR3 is CASSQGTSGRENIQYF. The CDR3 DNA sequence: TGTGCCAGCAGCCAAGGGACTAGCGGGAGGGAAAACATTCAGTACTTC.

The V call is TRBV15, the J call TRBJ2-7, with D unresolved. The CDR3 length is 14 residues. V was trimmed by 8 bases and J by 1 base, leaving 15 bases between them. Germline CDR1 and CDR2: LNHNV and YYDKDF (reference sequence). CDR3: CATGEHQNSYEQYF. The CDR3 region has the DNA TGTGCCACCGGAGAGCACCAGAATTCCTACGAGCAGTACTTC. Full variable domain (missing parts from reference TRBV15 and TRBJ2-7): DAMVIQNPRYQVTQFGKPVTLSCSQTLNHNVMYWYQQKSSQAPKLLFHYYDKDFNNEADTPDNFQSRRPNTSFCFLDIRSPGLGDTAMYLCATGEHQNSYEQYFGPGTRLTVT.

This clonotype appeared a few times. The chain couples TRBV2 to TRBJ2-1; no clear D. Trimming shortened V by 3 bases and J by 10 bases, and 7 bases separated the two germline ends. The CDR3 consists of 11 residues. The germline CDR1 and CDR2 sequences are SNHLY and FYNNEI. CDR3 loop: CASSEGREQFF. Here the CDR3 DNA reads TGTGCCAGCAGTGAGGGCAGGGAGCAGTTCTTC.

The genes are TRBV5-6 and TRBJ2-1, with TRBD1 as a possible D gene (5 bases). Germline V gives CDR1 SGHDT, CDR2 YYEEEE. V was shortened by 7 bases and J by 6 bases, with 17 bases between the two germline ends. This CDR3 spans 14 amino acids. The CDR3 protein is CASAFVGVGNEQFF. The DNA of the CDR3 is TGTGCCAGCGCCTTTGTAGGGGTAGGCAATGAGCAGTTCTTC.

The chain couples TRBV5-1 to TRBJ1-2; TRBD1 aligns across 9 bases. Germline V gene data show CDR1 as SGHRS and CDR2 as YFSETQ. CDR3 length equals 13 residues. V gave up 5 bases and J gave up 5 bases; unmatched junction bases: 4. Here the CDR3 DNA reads TGCGCCAGCAGGCAGGACAGGGGATATGGCTACACCTTC. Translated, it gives CASRQDRGYGYTF.